This T cell receptor (beta chain) was sequenced during a study of cytomegalovirus exposure and HLA in healthy donors. The CDR3 spans 14 residues. V trimming: 5 bases; J trimming: 4 bases; junction bases outside the gene matches: 9. Germline V gene sequence: CDR1 SQVTM, CDR2 ANQGSEA. This PCR relied on a set of 60 Vbeta primers and 13 Jbeta primers. This table comes from immunoSEQ multiplex PCR, and its TCRdb copy is limited to in-frame clones, with some not included. The sample yields under 80,000 clones, 75% to 85% seen once. This clone was counted between two and nine times. What it binds is not known. General study results and limits: Indistinguishability led to the exclusion of some V segments, TRBV6-2 and TRBV6-3 included.

The rearrangement uses TRBV29-1 and TRBJ2-7, with 9 positions matching TRBD1. What was sequenced was PBMCs. This clonotype was sampled from a man aged 50 to 60 in good health and CMV-seropositive. CDR3 residues: CSVKYPGQGYEQYF. For the CDR3, the DNA is TGCAGCGTTAAATACCCGGGACAGGGTTACGAGCAGTACTTC.